A single sample gave rise to the 23 T cell receptor beta chains below, sequenced in a study of response to subunit inactivated influenza vaccine. TCRdb reanalysed the RT-PCR reads using MiXCR and keeps one entry per CDR3 protein. The data hold some 570,000 distinct CDR3 sequences, with around 10% observed a single time. These same records also appear under a second study, on T cells expressing NK-cell markers. Turning to that study: It was by 5'RACE template switching with UMIs that TCR beta cDNA was made.

Sample: PBMCs from blood, taken on the day of vaccination. The receptors derive from a man aged 50-60 years who received an inactivated influenza vaccine.

The V call is TRBV20-1, the J call TRBJ2-5; a weak D match, TRBD2 (5 bases). CDR1 is DFQATT, CDR2 SNEGSKA, per germline (reference sequence). This CDR3 is 12 amino acids long. The germline V and J ends were trimmed by 5 bases and 5 bases, with 12 bases remaining between them. The chain's CDR3 is CSAEGLIETQYF. CDR3 bases: TGCAGTGCTGAGGGCCTGATTGAGACCCAGTACTTC.

The chain links TRBV25-1 to TRBJ1-5; D is possibly TRBD1 (6 bases). V lost 3 bases to trimming and J lost 5 bases, with 11 bases between them. CDR3 length equals 14 residues. The germline gives CDR1 MGHDK, CDR2 SYGVNS. The CDR3 nucleotides are TGTGCCAGCAGTGAGACAGGTACCTATCAGCCCCAGCATTTT. This translates into CASSETGTYQPQHF.

The chain recombines TRBV5-1 with TRBJ2-5, with 12 positions matching TRBD2. Germline CDR1 SGHRS, CDR2 YFSETQ. The CDR3 is made up of 16 amino acids. V shed 3 bases, J shed 5 bases, and the junction held 8 bases outside the gene matches. The CDR3 DNA reads as TGCGCCAGCAGCTGGGGATCTAGCGGGGGGGCTGAGACCCAGTACTTC. Its translation: CASSWGSSGGAETQYF.

CDR3 amino acids: CASSLDGGGLLGSPLHF. The CDR3, as DNA: TGTGCCAGCAGCTTAGATGGGGGGGGACTACTTGGATCACCCCTCCACTTT. The chain is built from TRBV11-2 and TRBJ1-6; a possible D gene is TRBD1 (5 bases). The CDR3 is made up of 17 amino acids. V was clipped by 0 bases and J by 10 bases, with 19 bases between them. Germline V CDR1 and CDR2: SGHAT, FQNNGV. Together with reference TRBV11-2 and TRBJ1-6, the CDR3 gives the full variable domain: EAGVAQSPRYKIIEKRQSVAFWCNPISGHATLYWYQQILGQGPKLLIQFQNNGVVDDSQLPKDRFSAERLKGVDSTLKIQPAKLEDSAVYLCASSLDGGGLLGSPLHFGNGTRLTVT.

The chain couples TRBV4-3 to TRBJ2-2; 10 positions match TRBD2. The CDR3 consists of 20 residues. Germline V gene sequence: CDR1 LGHNA, CDR2 YSLEER. V shed 0 bases and J 5 bases; nucleotides not matched to a gene: 15. In DNA, the CDR3 is TGCGCCAGCAGCCAAGATCCGGCATCAGCGGGAGGGCCAAGAACCGGGGAGCTGTTTTTT. Amino acid sequence: CASSQDPASAGGPRTGELFF.

This clonotype turned up a few times. The rearrangement links TRBV6-2 or TRBV6-3 to TRBJ2-3, with 7 bases aligning to TRBD2. The germline gives CDR1 MNHEY, CDR2 SVGEGT. This CDR3 is built from 16 residues. The trim removed 6 bases at V and 5 bases at J, leaving 14 bases unmatched. The CDR3 DNA follows: TGTGCCAGCAGCCGCGGTTTGCGGGAGATAGTAGATACGCAGTATTTT. The encoded protein is CASSRGLREIVDTQYF.

This clonotype was detected ten times or more. The rearrangement joins TRBV10-3 to TRBJ1-2; 7 nucleotides line up with TRBD1. Trimming took 1 base from V and 8 from J; bases not matched to a gene: 7. Germline V gives CDR1 ENHRY, CDR2 SYGVKD. CDR3 length: 14 residues. CDR3 in DNA: TGTGCCATCAGTGAGTGGAGAGGGGGCGGCGGCTACACCTTC. This encodes CAISEWRGGGGYTF.

This clonotype was recorded at least ten times. This chain links TRBV12-3 or TRBV12-4 with TRBJ2-7, with 10 positions matching TRBD2. The trim removed 4 bases at V and 0 bases at J, leaving 6 bases unmatched. The CDR3 sequence is 16 residues long. The CDR3 DNA follows: TGTGCCAGCAGTTCCGCACCTAGCGGGAGCTCCTACGAGCAGTACTTC. It encodes CASSSAPSGSSYEQYF.

This clonotype occurred a few times. This chain joins TRBV20-1 and TRBJ1-2, with no clear D. The V gene's germline CDR1 is DFQATT and CDR2 SNEGSKA (reference sequence). The CDR3 sequence is 13 residues long. Trimming cost V 4 bases and J 2 bases, with 11 bases left between them. As DNA, the CDR3 is TGCAGTGCTATAGGTCCAGGAAACTATGGCTACACCTTC. It yields the protein CSAIGPGNYGYTF.

The chain has TRBV4-1 and TRBJ2-2; 8 bases agree with TRBD1. V lost 4 bases and J lost 6; bases outside the gene matches: 4. The CDR3 is 14 residues long. Germline V gene lookup returns CDR1 MGHRA and CDR2 YSYEKL. CDR3 region: CASSLEQGAGELFF. The CDR3 nucleotides are TGCGCCAGCAGCCTAGAACAGGGGGCCGGGGAGCTGTTTTTT.

This clonotype was picked up a small number of times. CDR3 protein: CSVQRGDLTDTQYF. In DNA, the CDR3 is TGCAGCGTTCAGCGGGGGGACCTCACAGATACGCAGTATTTT. The V gene is TRBV29-1, the J gene TRBJ2-3; the match to TRBD2 covers 9 bases. CDR3 length: 14 residues. With 5 bases clipped from V and 2 bases from J, the junction kept 5 bases outside the gene matches. In germline, CDR1 is SQVTM, CDR2 ANQGSEA.

V is TRBV11-2 and J is TRBJ2-1; 12 bases are a match to TRBD2. The ends lost 5 bases at V and 5 bases at J; junction bases unmatched: 16. CDR1 and CDR2 (germline): SGHAT, FQNNGV. This CDR3 spans 19 amino acids. CDR3 nucleotides: TGTGCCAGCAGCCCTCCGGGACTAGCGGGTGGGATAGACAACAATGAGCAGTTCTTC. This translates into CASSPPGLAGGIDNNEQFF.

This clonotype was picked up many times. V and J are TRBV6-1 and TRBJ2-1; TRBD2 agrees at 7 bases. CDR3 length: 17 residues. J gave up 5 bases and V 5 bases, and 15 bases lay outside the gene matches. Germline V lookup: CDR1 MNHNS, CDR2 SASEGT. The CDR3 DNA reads as TGTGCCAGCAGTCCATCCTTCGGGTCTAGCGGTGACAATGAGCAGTTCTTC. Translated, it gives CASSPSFGSSGDNEQFF.

This clonotype was counted a few times. The chain combines TRBV27 with TRBJ1-2, with D perhaps TRBD1 (5 bases). V was cut by 5 bases and J by 5 bases, with 18 bases left in between. CDR1 is MNHEY, CDR2 SMNVEV, per germline (reference sequence). The CDR3 covers 15 residues. The CDR3 DNA follows: TGTGCCAGCAGTCCATCCAGGGCGGGTGGTTATGGCTACACCTTC. This sequence encodes CASSPSRAGGYGYTF.

J is TRBJ1-1 and V is TRBV7-9; D unresolved. Germline values: CDR1 SEHNR, CDR2 FQNEAQ (reference sequence). This CDR3 is built from 11 residues. DNA of the CDR3: TGTGCATGGTCGGGCGGCACTGAAGCTTTCTTT. It translates to CAWSGGTEAFF.

This clonotype was recorded a few times. This chain links TRBV20-1 with TRBJ2-6; D gene uncertain. The ends were cut back, 5 bases at V and 4 bases at J, with 3 bases in the middle. In germline, CDR1 is DFQATT, CDR2 SNEGSKA (reference sequence). The CDR3 totals 11 residues. In nucleotides, the CDR3 is TGCAGTGCTCACGGGGCCAACGTCCTGACTTTC. It yields the protein CSAHGANVLTF.

The chain couples TRBV10-3 to TRBJ1-1, with D tentatively TRBD1 (6 bases). CDR3 size: 16 residues. Trimming removed 10 bases from V and 1 base from J, with 22 bases in between. Germline V gives CDR1 ENHRY, CDR2 SYGVKD. The CDR3 nucleotides are TGTGCCACCAGCGGAGGGCCGGCAGGGGAGAACACTGAAGCTTTCTTT. It encodes CATSGGPAGENTEAFF.

This chain joins TRBV7-2 and TRBJ2-7; a possible D gene is TRBD2 (6 bases). Trimming removed 1 base at V and 2 bases at J, with 15 bases between. The CDR3 extends over 16 amino acids. Per the germline V gene, CDR1 is SGHTA and CDR2 is FQGNSA. CDR3 sequence reads: CASSLGGGGGTYEQYF. In DNA form, the CDR3 reads TGTGCCAGCAGCTTAGGGGGTGGCGGCGGGACCTACGAGCAGTACTTC.

The J gene is TRBJ2-1, the V gene TRBV5-1, with 8 bases matching TRBD2. Germline-derived CDR1 and CDR2 are SGHRS and YFSETQ. The length of the CDR3 is 15 residues. The trim removed 4 bases at V and 6 bases at J, leaving 9 bases unmatched. The CDR3 loop is CASSPVGAGGNEQFF. CDR3 nucleotide sequence: TGCGCCAGCAGCCCCGTGGGGGCGGGAGGCAATGAGCAGTTCTTC.

J is TRBJ2-1 and V is TRBV29-1; the D gene is possibly TRBD2 (5 bases). The CDR3 sequence is 9 residues long. Trimming removed 3 bases at V and 16 bases at J, with 10 bases between. Germline V gene sequence: CDR1 SQVTM, CDR2 ANQGSEA. In DNA form, the CDR3 reads TGCAGCGTTGATATGGGAGATTTCTTC. Translating it yields CSVDMGDFF.

This chain joins TRBV6-5 and TRBJ1-5; no firm D call. The CDR3 contains 15 residues. The germline CDR1 and CDR2 sequences are MNHEY and SVGAGI. The V and J ends lost 5 bases and 0 bases respectively, with 11 bases between them. The CDR3 spells CASSNGRNSNQPQHF. In DNA, the CDR3 is TGTGCCAGCAGTAACGGACGGAATAGCAATCAGCCCCAGCATTTT.

With respect to this clonotype: The junction differs from germline at one of its ends, possibly a read error. The V and J genes are TRBV20-1 and TRBJ1-2, with D possibly being TRBD1 (6 bases). CDR1 and CDR2 (germline): DFQATT, SNEGSKA (reference sequence). CDR3 size: 14 residues. CDR3 nucleotide sequence: TGCAGTGCCAGAGAAGGGGGGTCGGGCTATGGCTACACCTTC. Residues: CSAREGGSGYGYTF.

The chain links TRBV7-2 to TRBJ2-3; 8 bases fit TRBD2. The CDR3 consists of 15 residues. Germline CDR1 reads SGHTA; CDR2 reads FQGNSA. V dropped 7 bases and J dropped 4; count of bases not matched to a gene: 10. DNA for the CDR3: TGTGCCAGCACTACGGCTAGCGGGTCGTCAGATACGCAGTATTTT. This encodes CASTTASGSSDTQYF.